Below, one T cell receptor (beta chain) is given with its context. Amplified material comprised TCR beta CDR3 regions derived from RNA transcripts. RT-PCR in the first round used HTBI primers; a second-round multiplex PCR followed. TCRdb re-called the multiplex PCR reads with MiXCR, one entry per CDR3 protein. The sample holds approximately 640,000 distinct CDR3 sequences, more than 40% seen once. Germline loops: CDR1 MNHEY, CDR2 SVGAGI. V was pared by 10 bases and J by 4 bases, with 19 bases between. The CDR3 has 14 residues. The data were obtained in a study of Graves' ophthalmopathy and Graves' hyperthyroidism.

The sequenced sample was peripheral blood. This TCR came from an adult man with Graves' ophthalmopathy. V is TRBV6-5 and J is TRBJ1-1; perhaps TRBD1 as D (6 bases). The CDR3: CATGLQGWSTEAFF. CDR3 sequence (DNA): TGTGCCACCGGTCTTCAGGGGTGGTCCACTGAAGCTTTCTTT.